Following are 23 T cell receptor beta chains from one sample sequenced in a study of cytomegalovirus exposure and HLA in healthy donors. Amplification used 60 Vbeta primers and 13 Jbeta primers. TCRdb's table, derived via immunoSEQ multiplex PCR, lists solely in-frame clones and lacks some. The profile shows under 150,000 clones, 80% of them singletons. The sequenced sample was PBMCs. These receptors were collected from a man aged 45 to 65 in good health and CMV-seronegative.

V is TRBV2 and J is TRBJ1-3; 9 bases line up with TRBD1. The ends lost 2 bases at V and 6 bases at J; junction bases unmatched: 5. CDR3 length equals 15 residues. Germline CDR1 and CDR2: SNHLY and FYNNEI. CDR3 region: CASSENDRGTNTIYF. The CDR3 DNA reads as TGTGCCAGCAGTGAAAATGACAGGGGGACAAACACCATATATTTT.

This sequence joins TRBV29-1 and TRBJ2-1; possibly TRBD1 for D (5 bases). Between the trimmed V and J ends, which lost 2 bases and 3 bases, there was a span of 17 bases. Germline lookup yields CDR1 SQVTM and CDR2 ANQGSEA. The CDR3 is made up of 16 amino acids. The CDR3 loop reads CSVELNNQGYYNEQFF. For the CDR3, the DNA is TGCAGCGTTGAACTTAACAACCAGGGCTACTACAATGAGCAGTTCTTC.

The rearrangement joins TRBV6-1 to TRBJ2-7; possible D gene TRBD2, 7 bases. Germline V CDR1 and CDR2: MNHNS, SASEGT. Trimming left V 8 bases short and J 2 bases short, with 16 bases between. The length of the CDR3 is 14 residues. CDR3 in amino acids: CASSGEGPTYEQYF. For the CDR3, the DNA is TGTGCCAGCTCAGGGGAGGGCCCTACCTACGAGCAGTACTTC.

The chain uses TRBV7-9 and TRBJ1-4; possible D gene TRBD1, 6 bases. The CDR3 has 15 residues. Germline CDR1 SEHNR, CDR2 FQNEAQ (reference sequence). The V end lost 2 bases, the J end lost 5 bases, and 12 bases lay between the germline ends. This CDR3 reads CASSLNTGQNEKLFF. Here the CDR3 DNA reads TGTGCCAGCAGCTTAAATACAGGGCAGAATGAAAAACTGTTTTTT.

CDR3 residues: CASSLEVPSGKDEQFF. DNA of the CDR3: TGTGCCAGCAGCTTAGAGGTGCCTAGCGGGAAGGATGAGCAGTTCTTC. The J gene is TRBJ2-1, the V gene TRBV7-6, with 9 bases that match TRBD2. The CDR3 spans 16 residues. The trim removed 1 base at V and 8 bases at J, leaving 9 bases unmatched. Germline V gene lookup returns CDR1 SGHVS and CDR2 FNYEAQ.

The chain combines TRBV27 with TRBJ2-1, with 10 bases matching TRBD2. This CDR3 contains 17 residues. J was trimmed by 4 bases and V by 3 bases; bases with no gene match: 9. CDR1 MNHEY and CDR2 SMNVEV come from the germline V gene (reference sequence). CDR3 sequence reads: CASSFSVGTSVYNEQFF. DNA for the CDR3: TGTGCCAGCAGTTTCTCAGTAGGGACTAGCGTATACAATGAGCAGTTCTTC.

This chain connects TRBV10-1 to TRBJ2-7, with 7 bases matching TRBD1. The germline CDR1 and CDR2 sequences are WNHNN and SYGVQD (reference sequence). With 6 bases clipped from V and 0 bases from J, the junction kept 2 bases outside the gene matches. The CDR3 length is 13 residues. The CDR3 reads CASSRDSSYEQYF. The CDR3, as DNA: TGCGCCAGCAGCCGGGACAGCTCCTACGAGCAGTACTTC.

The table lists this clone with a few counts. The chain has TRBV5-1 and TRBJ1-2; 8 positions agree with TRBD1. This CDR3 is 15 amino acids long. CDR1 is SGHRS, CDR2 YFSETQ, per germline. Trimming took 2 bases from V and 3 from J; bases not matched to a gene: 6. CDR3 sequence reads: CASSFDGTGDYGYTF. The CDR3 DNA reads TGCGCCAGCAGCTTCGATGGGACAGGAGACTATGGCTACACCTTC.

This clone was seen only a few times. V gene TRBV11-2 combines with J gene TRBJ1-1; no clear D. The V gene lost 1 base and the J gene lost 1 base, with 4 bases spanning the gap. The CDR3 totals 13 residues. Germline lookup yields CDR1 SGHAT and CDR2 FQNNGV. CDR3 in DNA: TGTGCCAGCAGCTTAGGACAGAACACTGAAGCTTTCTTT. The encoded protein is CASSLGQNTEAFF.

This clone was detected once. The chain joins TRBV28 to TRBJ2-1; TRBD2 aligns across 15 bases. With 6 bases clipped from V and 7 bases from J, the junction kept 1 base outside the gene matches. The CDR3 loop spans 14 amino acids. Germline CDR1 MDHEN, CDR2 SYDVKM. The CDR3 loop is CASRGTSGRNEQFF. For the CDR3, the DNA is TGTGCCAGCAGGGGGACTAGCGGGAGGAATGAGCAGTTCTTC. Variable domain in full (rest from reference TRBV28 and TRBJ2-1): DVKVTQSSRYLVKRTGEKVFLECVQDMDHENMFWYRQDPGLGLRLIYFSYDVKMKEKGDIPEGYSVSREKKERFSLILESASTNQTSMYLCASRGTSGRNEQFFGPGTRLTVL.

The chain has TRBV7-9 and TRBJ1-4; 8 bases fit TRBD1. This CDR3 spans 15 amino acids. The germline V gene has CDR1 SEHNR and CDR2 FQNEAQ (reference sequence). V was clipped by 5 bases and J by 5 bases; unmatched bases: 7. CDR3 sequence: CASSPAGGVNEKLFF. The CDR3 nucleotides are TGTGCCAGCAGCCCGGCAGGGGGCGTAAATGAAAAACTGTTTTTT. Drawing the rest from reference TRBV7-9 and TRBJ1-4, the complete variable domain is DTGVSQNPRHKITKRGQNVTFRCDPISEHNRLYWYRQTLGQGPEFLTYFQNEAQLEKSRLLSDRFSAERPKGSFSTLEIQRTEQGDSAMYLCASSPAGGVNEKLFFGSGTQLSVL.

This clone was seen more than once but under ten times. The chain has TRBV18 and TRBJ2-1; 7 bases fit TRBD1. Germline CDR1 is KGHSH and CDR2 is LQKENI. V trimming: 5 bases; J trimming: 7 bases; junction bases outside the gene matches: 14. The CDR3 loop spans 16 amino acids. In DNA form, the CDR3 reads TGTGCCAGCTCAACATCGGGACAGACCATAATGAATGAGCAGTTCTTC. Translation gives CASSTSGQTIMNEQFF.

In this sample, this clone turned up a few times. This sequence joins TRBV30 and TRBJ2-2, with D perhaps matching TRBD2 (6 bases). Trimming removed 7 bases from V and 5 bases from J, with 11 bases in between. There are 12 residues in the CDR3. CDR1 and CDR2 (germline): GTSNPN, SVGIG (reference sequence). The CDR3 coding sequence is TGTGCCTCCCTTGGGGGGACCGGGGAGCTGTTTTTT. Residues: CASLGGTGELFF.

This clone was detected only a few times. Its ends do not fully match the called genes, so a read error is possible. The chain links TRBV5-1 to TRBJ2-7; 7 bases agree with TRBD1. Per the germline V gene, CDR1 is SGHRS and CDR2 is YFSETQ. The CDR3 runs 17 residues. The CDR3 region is CASSFQPTGQFSSEQYF. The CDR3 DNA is TGCGCCAGCAGCTTTCAGCCGACAGGGCAGTTCTCCTCCGAGCAGTACTTC.

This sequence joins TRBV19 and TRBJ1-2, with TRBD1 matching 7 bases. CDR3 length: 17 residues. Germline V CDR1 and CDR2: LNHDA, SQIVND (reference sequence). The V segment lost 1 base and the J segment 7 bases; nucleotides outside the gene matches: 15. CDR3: CASSIVHAIRQGGGYTF. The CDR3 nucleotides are TGTGCCAGTAGTATAGTCCACGCTATAAGACAGGGTGGTGGCTACACCTTC.

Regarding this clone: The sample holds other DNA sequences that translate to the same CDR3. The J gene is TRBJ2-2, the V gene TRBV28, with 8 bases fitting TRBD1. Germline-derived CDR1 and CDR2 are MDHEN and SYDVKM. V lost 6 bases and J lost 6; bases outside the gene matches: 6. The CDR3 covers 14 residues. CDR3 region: CASSLRQGSGELFF. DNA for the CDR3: TGTGCCAGCAGCCTACGACAGGGGTCCGGGGAGCTGTTTTTT.

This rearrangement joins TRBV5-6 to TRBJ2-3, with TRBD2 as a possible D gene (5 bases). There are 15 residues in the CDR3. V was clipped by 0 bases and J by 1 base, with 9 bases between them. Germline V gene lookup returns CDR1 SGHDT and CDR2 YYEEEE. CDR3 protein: CASSLGLARTDTQYF. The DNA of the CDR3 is TGTGCCAGCAGCTTGGGTCTAGCCCGCACAGATACGCAGTATTTT.

The CDR3 DNA reads as TGTGCCAGCAGCCGCGGGGGTCAGAACACCGGGGAGCTGTTTTTT. It translates to CASSRGGQNTGELFF. This chain connects TRBV7-3 to TRBJ2-2, with TRBD2 matching over 7 bases. Germline CDR1 reads SGHTA; CDR2 reads FQGTGA. V lost 5 bases and J lost 1; bases outside the gene matches: 4. The CDR3 totals 15 residues.

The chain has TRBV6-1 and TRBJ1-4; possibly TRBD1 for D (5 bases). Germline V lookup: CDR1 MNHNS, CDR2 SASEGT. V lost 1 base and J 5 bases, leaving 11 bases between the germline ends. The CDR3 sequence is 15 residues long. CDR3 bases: TGTGCCAGCAGTGAAGGGGTCAGGGCGAATGAAAAACTGTTTTTT. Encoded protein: CASSEGVRANEKLFF.

The CDR3 loop is CASSIVELAKNIQYF. CDR3 sequence (DNA): TGTGCCAGTAGTATAGTTGAGCTGGCCAAAAACATTCAGTACTTC. The chain uses TRBV19 and TRBJ2-4; D uncertain. The CDR3 spans 15 residues. In germline, CDR1 is LNHDA, CDR2 SQIVND (reference sequence). V was shortened by 1 base and J by 1 base, with 8 bases between the two germline ends.

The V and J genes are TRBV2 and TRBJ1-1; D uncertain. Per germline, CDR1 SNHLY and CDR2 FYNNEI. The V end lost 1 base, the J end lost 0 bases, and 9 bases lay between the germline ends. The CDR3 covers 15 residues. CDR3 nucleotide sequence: TGTGCCAGCAGTGAAGAGCAGGCCATGAACACTGAAGCTTTCTTT. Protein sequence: CASSEEQAMNTEAFF.

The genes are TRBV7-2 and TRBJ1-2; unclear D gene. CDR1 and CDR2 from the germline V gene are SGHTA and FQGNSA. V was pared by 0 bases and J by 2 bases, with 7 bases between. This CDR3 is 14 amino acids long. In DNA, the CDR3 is TGTGCCAGCAGCTTAGCTACAGAGAACTATGGCTACACCTTC. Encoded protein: CASSLATENYGYTF.

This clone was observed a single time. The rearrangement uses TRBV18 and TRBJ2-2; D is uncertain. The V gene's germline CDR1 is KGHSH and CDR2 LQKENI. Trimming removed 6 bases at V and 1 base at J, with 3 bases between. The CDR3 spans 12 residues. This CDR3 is CASSRNTGELFF. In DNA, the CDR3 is TGTGCCAGCTCCCGGAACACCGGGGAGCTGTTTTTT.